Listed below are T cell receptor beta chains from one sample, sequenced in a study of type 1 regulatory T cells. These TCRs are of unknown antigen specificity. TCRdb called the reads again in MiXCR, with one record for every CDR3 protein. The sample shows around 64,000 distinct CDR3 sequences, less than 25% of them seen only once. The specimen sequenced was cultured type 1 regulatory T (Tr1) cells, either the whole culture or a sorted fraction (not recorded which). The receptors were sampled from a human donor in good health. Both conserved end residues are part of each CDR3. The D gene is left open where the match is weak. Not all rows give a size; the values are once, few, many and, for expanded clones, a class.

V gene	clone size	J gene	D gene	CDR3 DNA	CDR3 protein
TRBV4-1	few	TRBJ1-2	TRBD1	TGCGCCAGCAGCCAAGTAGGGACAGGGAGAAGGAGCTACACCTTC	CASSQVGTGRRSYTF
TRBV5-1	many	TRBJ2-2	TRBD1	TGCGCCAGCAGCCGGAGGACAGGGGACGGCGGGGAGCTGTTTTTT	CASSRRTGDGGELFF
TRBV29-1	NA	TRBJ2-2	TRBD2	TGCAGCGCACCGGGACTAGGGGCCGGGGAGCTGTTTTTT	CSAPGLGAGELFF
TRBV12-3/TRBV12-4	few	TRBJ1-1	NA	TGTGCCAGCAGTAAACAACAGGTGAACACTGAAGCTTTCTTT	CASSKQQVNTEAFF
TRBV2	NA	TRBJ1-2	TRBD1	TGTGCCAGCAGCCGGGACAGGGTCAACGGCTATGGCTACACCTTC	CASSRDRVNGYGYTF
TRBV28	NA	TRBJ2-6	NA	TGTGCCAGCAGTCTGGAGGCTGGGGCCAACGTCCTGACTTTC	CASSLEAGANVLTF
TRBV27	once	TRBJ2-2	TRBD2	TGTGCCAGCAGTCCTCGGGGCACTAGCGGGAGAAGCGGGGAGCCGTTTTTT	CASSPRGTSGRSGEPFF
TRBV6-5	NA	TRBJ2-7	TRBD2	TGTGCCAGCATTTCAGCGGGAGGGTCCTACGAGCAGTACTTC	CASISAGGSYEQYF
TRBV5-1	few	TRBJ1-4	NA	TGCGCCAGCAGCTCGGGGGACACCCTGTGGGAAAAACTGTTTTTT	CASSSGDTLWEKLFF
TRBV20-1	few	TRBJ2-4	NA	TGCAGTGCTAGAGATCTGGTGTCCAAAAACATTCAGTACTTC	CSARDLVSKNIQYF
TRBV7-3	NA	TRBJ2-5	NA	TGTGCCAGCAGCCCGGGACGGGGCGGAGAGACCCAGTACTTC	CASSPGRGGETQYF
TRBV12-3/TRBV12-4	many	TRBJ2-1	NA	TGTGCCAGCAGTAATGACTGGTCTCACAATGAGCAGTTCTTC	CASSNDWSHNEQFF
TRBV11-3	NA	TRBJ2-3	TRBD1	TGTGCCAGCAGTAAAGGGGGCGGATCTCGCATTAGCACAGATACGCAGTATTTT	CASSKGGGSRISTDTQYF
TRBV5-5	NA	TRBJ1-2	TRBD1	TGTGCCAGCGGAAAAGACAGGGGGCAGGTCTGGGGCTACACCTTC	CASGKDRGQVWGYTF
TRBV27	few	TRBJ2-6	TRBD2	TGTGCCAGCAGTCTAACCACTGGTCTAGCGGGAGCTGGGGCCAACGTCCTGACTTTC	CASSLTTGLAGAGANVLTF
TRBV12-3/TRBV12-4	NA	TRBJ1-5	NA	TGTGCCAGCAGTTTAGGCTATCAGCCCCAGCATTTT	CASSLGYQPQHF
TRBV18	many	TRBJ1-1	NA	TGCGCCAGCAGCCCTAGTTTGAACACTGAAGCTTTCTTT	CASSPSLNTEAFF
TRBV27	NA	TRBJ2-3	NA	TGTGCCAGCAAGGTACGGCTAGCCGGGATGGATACGCAGTATTTT	CASKVRLAGMDTQYF
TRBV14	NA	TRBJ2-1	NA	TGTGCCAGCAGCCGAGGGACTTTCAATGAGCAGTTCTTC	CASSRGTFNEQFF
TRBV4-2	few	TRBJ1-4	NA	TGTGCCAGCAGCCAAGTACGCGGGGGCACTAATGAAAAACTGTTTTTT	CASSQVRGGTNEKLFF
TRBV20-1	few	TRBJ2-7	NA	TGCAGTGCTATAGACTACGAGCAGTACTTC	CSAIDYEQYF
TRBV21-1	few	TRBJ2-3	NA	TGTGCCAGCAGCAAAGCGGCGGGGACTAGCGGGCAGAACGCAGATACGCAGTATTTT	CASSKAAGTSGQNADTQYF
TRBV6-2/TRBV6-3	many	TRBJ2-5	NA	TGTGCCAGCCACAGGTTTCAACAAGAGACCCAGTACTTC	CASHRFQQETQYF
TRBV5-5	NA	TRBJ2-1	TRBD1	TGTGCCAGCAGACCGGGACAGGGGGCGTATGAGCAGTTCTTC	CASRPGQGAYEQFF
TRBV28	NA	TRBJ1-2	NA	TGTGCCAGCAGTTTCCGGGGACGGACCTTCTATGGCTACACCTTC	CASSFRGRTFYGYTF
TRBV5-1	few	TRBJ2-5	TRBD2	TGCGCCAGCAGCTCGGGAGCGGGAGCGGAGACCCAGTACTTC	CASSSGAGAETQYF
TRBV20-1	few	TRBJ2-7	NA	TGCAGTGCTATCCCCTTGACTTCTCCTCACTACGAGCAGTACTTC	CSAIPLTSPHYEQYF
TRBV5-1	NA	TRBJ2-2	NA	TGCGCCAGCAGCTTCAAGGGGGCGAACACCGGGGAGCTGTTTTTT	CASSFKGANTGELFF
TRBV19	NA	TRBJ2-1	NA	TGTGCCAGTAGCATCAATTACAATGAGCAGTTCTTC	CASSINYNEQFF
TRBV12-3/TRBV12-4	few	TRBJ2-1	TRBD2	TGTGCCAGCAGTTTGAGCGGGAGGGCGAACAATGAGCAGTTCTTC	CASSLSGRANNEQFF
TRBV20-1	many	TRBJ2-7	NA	TGCAGTGCTAGATTTTCAGGAAGTCACTACGAGCAGTACTTC	CSARFSGSHYEQYF
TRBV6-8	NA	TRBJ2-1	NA	TGTGCCAGCAGTTACTCGAACCAAAATGAGCAGTTCTTC	CASSYSNQNEQFF
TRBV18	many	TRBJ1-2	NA	TGTGCCAGCTCCCCCCTGGCACAGACCTATGGCTACACCTTC	CASSPLAQTYGYTF
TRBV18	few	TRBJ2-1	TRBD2	TGTGCCAGCTCACCATCGGGACTAGCGGGGGACAGGGAGCAGTTCTTC	CASSPSGLAGDREQFF
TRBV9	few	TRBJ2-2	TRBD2	TGTGCCAGCAGCAAGTCTAGCGGGAGGGCCGACGGGGAGCTGTTTTTT	CASSKSSGRADGELFF
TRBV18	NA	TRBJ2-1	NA	TGTGCCAGCTCACCCGAAGGTCTAGCTGGACCCCTAAGTGAGCAGTTCTTC	CASSPEGLAGPLSEQFF
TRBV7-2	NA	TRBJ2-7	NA	TGTGCCAGCAGCTTAGTCGGCGGCGGATCCTACGAGCAGTACTTC	CASSLVGGGSYEQYF
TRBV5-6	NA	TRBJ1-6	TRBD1	TGTGCCAGCAGCTCGAGACTCGGGACAGGGTTGTCACCCCTCCACTTT	CASSSRLGTGLSPLHF